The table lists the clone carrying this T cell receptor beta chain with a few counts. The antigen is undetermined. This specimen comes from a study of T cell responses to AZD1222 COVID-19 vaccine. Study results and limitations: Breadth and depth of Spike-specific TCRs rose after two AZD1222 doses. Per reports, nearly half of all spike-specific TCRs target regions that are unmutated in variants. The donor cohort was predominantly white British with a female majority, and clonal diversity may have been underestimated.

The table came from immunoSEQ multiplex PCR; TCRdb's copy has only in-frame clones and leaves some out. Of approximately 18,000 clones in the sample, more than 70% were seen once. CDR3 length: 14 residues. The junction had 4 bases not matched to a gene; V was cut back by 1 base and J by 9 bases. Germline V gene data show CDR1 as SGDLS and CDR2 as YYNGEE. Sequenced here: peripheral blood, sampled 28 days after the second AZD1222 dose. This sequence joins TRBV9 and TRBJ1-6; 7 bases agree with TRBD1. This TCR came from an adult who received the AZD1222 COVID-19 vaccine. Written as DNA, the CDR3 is TGTGCCAGCAGCGTACGACAGGGAAGTTCACCCCTCCACTTT. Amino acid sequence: CASSVRQGSSPLHF.